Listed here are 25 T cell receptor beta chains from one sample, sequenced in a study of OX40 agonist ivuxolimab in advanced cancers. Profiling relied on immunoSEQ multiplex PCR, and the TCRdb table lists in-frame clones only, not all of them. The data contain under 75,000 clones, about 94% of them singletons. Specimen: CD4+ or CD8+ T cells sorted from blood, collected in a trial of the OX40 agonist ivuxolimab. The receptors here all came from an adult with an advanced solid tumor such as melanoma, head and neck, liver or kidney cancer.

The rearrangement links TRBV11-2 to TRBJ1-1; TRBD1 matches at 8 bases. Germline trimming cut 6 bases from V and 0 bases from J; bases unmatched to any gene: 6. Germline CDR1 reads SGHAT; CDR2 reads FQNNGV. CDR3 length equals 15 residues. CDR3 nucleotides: TGTGCCAGCAGTCCAGGACAGGGAATGAACACTGAAGCTTTCTTT. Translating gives CASSPGQGMNTEAFF.

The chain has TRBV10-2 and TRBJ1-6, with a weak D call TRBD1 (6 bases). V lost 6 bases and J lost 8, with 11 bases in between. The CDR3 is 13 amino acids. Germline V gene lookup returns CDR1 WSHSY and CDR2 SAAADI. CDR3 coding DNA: TGCGCCAGCAGACAGGGTTCGGATTCACCCCTCCACTTT. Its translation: CASRQGSDSPLHF.

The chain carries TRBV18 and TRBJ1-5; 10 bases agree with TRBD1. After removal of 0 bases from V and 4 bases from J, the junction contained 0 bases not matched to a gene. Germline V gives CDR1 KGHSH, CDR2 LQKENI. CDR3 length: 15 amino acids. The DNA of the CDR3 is TGTGCCAGCTCACCACCGGGACAGGGGAATCAGCCCCAGCATTTT. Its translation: CASSPPGQGNQPQHF.

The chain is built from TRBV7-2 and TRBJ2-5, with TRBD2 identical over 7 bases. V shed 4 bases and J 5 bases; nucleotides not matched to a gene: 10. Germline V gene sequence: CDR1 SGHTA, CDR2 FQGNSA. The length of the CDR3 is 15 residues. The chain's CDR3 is CASSSGLGGSETQYF. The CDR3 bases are TGTGCCAGCAGCTCAGGTCTCGGGGGGAGTGAGACCCAGTACTTC.

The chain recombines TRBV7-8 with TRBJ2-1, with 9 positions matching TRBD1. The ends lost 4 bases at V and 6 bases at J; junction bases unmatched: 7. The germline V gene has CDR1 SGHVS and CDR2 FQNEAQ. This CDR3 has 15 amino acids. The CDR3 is CASSYTGTGLNEQFF. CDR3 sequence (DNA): TGTGCCAGCAGCTATACCGGGACAGGGCTCAATGAGCAGTTCTTC.

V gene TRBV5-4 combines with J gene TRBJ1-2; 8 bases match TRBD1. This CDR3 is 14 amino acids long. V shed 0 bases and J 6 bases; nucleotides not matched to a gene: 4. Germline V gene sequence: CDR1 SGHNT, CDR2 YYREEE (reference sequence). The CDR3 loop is CASSLGDRKDGYTF. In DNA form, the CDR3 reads TGTGCCAGCAGCTTGGGGGACAGGAAGGATGGCTACACCTTC.

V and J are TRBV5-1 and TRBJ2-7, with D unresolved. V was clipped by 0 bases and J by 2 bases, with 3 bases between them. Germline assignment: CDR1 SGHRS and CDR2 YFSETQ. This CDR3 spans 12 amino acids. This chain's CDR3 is CASSLVAYEQYF. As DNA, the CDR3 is TGCGCCAGCAGCTTGGTAGCCTACGAGCAGTACTTC.

CDR3 protein: CASSQDRGPRPSGDTQYF. The CDR3 DNA reads as TGTGCCAGCAGCCAAGATCGGGGACCTAGACCGTCGGGAGATACGCAGTATTTT. The V call is TRBV14, the J call TRBJ2-3, with D possibly called TRBD1 or TRBD2 (5 bases each). The CDR3 is 18 amino acids. The V gene lost 0 bases and the J gene lost 5 bases, with 21 bases spanning the gap. Germline V lookup: CDR1 SGHDN, CDR2 FVKESK.

The CDR3 loop reads CASSLGQSAYEQYF. CDR3 sequence (DNA): TGTGCCAGCAGCTTAGGACAGTCAGCCTACGAGCAGTACTTC. V usage is TRBV11-2 and J usage is TRBJ2-7, with D perhaps TRBD1 (5 bases). V was pared by 1 base and J by 2 bases, with 9 bases between. Germline V gene sequence: CDR1 SGHAT, CDR2 FQNNGV. The CDR3 loop spans 14 amino acids.

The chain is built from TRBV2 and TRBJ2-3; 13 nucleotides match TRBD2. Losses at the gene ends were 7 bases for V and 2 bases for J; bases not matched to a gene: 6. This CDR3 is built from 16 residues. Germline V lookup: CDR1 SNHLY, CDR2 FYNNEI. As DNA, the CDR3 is TGTGCCAGCACCCGGACTAGCGGGGGAACCACAGATACGCAGTATTTT. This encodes CASTRTSGGTTDTQYF.

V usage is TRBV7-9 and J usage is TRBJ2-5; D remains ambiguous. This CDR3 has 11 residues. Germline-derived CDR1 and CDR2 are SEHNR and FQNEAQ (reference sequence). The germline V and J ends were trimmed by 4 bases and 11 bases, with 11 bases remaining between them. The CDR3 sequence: CASSSASWQYF. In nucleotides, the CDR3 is TGTGCCAGCAGCTCCGCCTCGTGGCAGTACTTC.

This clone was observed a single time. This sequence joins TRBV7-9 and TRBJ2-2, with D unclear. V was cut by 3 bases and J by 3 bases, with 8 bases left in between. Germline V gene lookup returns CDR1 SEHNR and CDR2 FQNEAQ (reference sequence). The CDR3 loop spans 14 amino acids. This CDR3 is CASSFGQYTGELFF. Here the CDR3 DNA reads TGTGCCAGCAGCTTCGGGCAGTACACCGGGGAGCTGTTTTTT.

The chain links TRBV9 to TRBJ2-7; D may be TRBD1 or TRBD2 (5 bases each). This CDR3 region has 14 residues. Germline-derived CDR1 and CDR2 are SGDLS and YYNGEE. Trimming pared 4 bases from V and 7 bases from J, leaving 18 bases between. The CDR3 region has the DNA TGTGCCAGCAGCCCTCGGTCGGGGCTCGGGGAGCAGTACTTC. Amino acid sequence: CASSPRSGLGEQYF.

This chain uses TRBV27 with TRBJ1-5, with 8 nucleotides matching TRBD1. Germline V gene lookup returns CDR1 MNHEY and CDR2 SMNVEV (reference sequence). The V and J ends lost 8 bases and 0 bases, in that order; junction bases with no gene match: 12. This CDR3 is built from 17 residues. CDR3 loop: CASLPGQDVYSNQPQHF. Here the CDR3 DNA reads TGTGCCAGCCTGCCGGGACAGGACGTTTATAGCAATCAGCCCCAGCATTTT.

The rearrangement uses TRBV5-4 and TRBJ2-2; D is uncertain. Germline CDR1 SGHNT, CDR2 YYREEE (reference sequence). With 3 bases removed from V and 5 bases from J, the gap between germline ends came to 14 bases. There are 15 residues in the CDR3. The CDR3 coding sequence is TGTGCCAGCAGCTCGCCACCATCCGGAACCGGGGAGCTGTTTTTT. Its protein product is CASSSPPSGTGELFF.

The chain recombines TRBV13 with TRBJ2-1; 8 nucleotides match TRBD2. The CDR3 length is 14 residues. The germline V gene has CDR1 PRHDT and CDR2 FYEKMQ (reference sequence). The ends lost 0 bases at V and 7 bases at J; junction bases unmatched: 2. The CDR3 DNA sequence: TGTGCCAGCAGCTTAGGGGCTAGCGGGAATGAGCAGTTCTTC. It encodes CASSLGASGNEQFF.

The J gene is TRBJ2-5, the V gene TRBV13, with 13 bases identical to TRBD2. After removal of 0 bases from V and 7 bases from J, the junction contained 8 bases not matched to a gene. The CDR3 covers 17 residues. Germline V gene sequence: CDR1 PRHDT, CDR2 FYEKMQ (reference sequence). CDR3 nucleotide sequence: TGTGCCAGCAGCTTAGGCAGACTAGCGGGGGGCGAGGGGACCCAGTACTTC. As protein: CASSLGRLAGGEGTQYF.

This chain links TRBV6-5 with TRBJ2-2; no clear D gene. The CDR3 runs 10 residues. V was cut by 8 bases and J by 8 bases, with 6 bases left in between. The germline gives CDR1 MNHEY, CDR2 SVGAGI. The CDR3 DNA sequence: TGTGCCAGCGGTAGAGGGGAGCTGTTTTTT. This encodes CASGRGELFF.

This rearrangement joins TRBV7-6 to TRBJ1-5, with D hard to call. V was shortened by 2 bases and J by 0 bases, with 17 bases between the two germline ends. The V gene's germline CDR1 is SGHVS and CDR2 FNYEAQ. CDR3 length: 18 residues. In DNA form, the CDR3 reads TGTGCCAGCAGCTTAAATGGACGGTCACTTAATAGCAATCAGCCCCAGCATTTT. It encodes CASSLNGRSLNSNQPQHF.

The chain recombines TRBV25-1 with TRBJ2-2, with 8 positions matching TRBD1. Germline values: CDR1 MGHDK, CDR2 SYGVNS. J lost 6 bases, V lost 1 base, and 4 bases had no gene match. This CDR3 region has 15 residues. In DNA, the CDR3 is TGTGCCAGCAGTGAATTCGCAGGGGGCCCCGGGGAGCTGTTTTTT. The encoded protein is CASSEFAGGPGELFF.

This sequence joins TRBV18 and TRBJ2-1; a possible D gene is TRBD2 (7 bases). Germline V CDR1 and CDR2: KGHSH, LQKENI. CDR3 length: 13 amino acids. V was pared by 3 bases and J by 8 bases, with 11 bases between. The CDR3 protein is CASSPPGGHEQFF. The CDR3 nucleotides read TGTGCCAGCTCACCTCCGGGGGGCCATGAGCAGTTCTTC.

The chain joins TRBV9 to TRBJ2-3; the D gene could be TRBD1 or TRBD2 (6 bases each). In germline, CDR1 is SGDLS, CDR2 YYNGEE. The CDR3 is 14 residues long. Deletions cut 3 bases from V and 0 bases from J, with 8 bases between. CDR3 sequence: CASSGGASTDTQYF. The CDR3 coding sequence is TGTGCCAGCAGCGGGGGGGCTAGCACAGATACGCAGTATTTT. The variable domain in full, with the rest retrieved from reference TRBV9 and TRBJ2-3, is DSGVTQTPKHLITATGQRVTLRCSPRSGDLSVYWYQQSLDQGLQFLIQYYNGEERAKGNILERFSAQQFPDLHSELNLSSLELGDSALYFCASSGGASTDTQYFGPGTRLTVL.

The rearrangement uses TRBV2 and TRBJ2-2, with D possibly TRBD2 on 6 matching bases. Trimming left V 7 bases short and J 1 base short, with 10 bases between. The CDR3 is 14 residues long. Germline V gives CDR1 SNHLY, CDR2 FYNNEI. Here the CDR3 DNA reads TGTGCCAGCATAGGAGGGGAGAACACCGGGGAGCTGTTTTTT. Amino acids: CASIGGENTGELFF. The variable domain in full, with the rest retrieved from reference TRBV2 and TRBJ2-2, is EPEVTQTPSHQVTQMGQEVILRCVPISNHLYFYWYRQILGQKVEFLVSFYNNEISEKSEIFDDQFSVERPDGSNFTLKIRSTKLEDSAMYFCASIGGENTGELFFGEGSRLTVL.

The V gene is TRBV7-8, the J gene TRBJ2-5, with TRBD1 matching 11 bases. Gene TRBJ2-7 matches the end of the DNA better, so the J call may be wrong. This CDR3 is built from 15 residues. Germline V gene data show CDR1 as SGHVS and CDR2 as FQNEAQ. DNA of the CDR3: TGTGCCAGCAGCTTTGGGACAGGGGGGACCTACGAGCAGTACTTC. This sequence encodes CASSFGTGGTYEQYF.

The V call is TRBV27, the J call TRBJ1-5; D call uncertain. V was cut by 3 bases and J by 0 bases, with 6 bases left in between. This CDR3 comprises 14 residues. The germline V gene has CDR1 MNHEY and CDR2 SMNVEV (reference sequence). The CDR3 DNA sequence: TGTGCCAGCAGTTTTACAGATAGCAATCAGCCCCAGCATTTT. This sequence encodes CASSFTDSNQPQHF.